The 30 T cell receptor beta chains listed next were all sequenced from one sample in a study of blood T cell repertoires in COVID-19. Sequencing was performed with immunoSEQ multiplex PCR; in TCRdb, only in-frame clones are kept and a portion is missing. The sample consists of 65,000 or so clones, roughly 86% of them appearing once. Material: peripheral blood. These receptors were collected from a woman in her 70s with acute or convalescent COVID-19.

The gene calls are TRBV27 and TRBJ1-6, with D uncertain. Per germline, CDR1 MNHEY and CDR2 SMNVEV (reference sequence). V lost 3 bases and J 7 bases, leaving 7 bases between the germline ends. The CDR3 is 13 amino acids. This CDR3 is CASSFEWNSPLHF. In DNA, the CDR3 is TGTGCCAGCAGTTTTGAGTGGAATTCACCCCTCCACTTT.

This rearrangement joins TRBV23-1 to TRBJ1-3; D is uncertain. TRBV23-1 falls under the ORF class, with uncertain function. The V gene lost 0 bases and the J gene lost 4 bases, with 16 bases spanning the gap. The CDR3 covers 17 residues. For the CDR3, the DNA is TGCGCCAGCAGTCAATCGGAGGGAGAGTATTCCGGAAACACCATATATTTT. Translation gives CASSQSEGEYSGNTIYF.

The chain uses TRBV5-5 and TRBJ2-5, with 7 positions matching TRBD1. The CDR3 loop spans 16 amino acids. Looked up from germline, CDR1 is SGHKS and CDR2 is YYEKEE (reference sequence). The J segment lost 1 base and the V segment lost 5 bases, leaving 11 bases of the junction unmatched. The CDR3 DNA follows: TGTGCCAGCAGGTTTGATTTACAGGGGATCCAAGAGACCCAGTACTTC. Its translation: CASRFDLQGIQETQYF.

The rearrangement links TRBV5-1 to TRBJ2-5, with 9 bases identical to TRBD1. Per germline, CDR1 SGHRS and CDR2 YFSETQ. This CDR3 has 17 residues. V lost 3 bases and J lost 4; bases outside the gene matches: 13. In nucleotides, the CDR3 is TGCGCCAGCAGCTCCTTCCCGGGACAGGGATCGAGAGAGACCCAGTACTTC. Protein sequence: CASSSFPGQGSRETQYF.

CDR3 protein: CASSPGQGRQLNTEAFF. The CDR3 DNA follows: TGCGCCAGCAGCCCGGGACAGGGTAGGCAACTGAACACTGAAGCTTTCTTT. The gene calls are TRBV5-1 and TRBJ1-1; 9 positions match TRBD1. CDR1 is SGHRS, CDR2 YFSETQ, per germline. This CDR3 is 17 amino acids long. Germline trimming cut 4 bases from V and 0 bases from J; bases unmatched to any gene: 10.

This sequence joins TRBV4-1 and TRBJ2-2; 11 bases line up with TRBD2. The junction had 8 bases not matched to a gene; V was cut back by 1 base and J by 4 bases. Looked up from germline, CDR1 is MGHRA and CDR2 is YSYEKL. The CDR3 extends over 18 amino acids. In DNA form, the CDR3 reads TGCGCCAGCAGCCAAGGTGCTCTAGCGGGAGGTTCCACCGGGGAGCTGTTTTTT. This translates into CASSQGALAGGSTGELFF.

The chain recombines TRBV9 with TRBJ1-2, with TRBD1 identical over 8 bases. The CDR3 covers 14 residues. CDR1 SGDLS and CDR2 YYNGEE come from the germline V gene. V lost 3 bases and J lost 7; bases outside the gene matches: 8. This CDR3 reads CASSAPGQDRGYTF. The DNA of the CDR3 is TGTGCCAGCAGCGCCCCGGGACAGGATCGTGGCTACACCTTC.

Of note for this clone: Other nucleotide sequences from this sample produce the same CDR3. The chain uses TRBV2 and TRBJ1-1, with no clear D. This CDR3 is 12 amino acids long. The V and J ends lost 6 bases and 1 base respectively, with 6 bases between them. Germline CDR1 SNHLY, CDR2 FYNNEI. The CDR3 DNA sequence: TGTGCCAGCAGACGGGAGAACACTGAAGCTTTCTTT. Its protein product is CASRRENTEAFF.

This rearrangement joins TRBV19 to TRBJ1-1, with 7 positions matching TRBD1. CDR1 and CDR2 from the germline V gene are LNHDA and SQIVND (reference sequence). This CDR3 has 15 residues. V was pared by 7 bases and J by 5 bases, with 13 bases of the junction left unmatched. The CDR3 DNA sequence: TGTGCCAGTACCCCAGCTAGGGGGCCCGGAACTGAAGCTTTCTTT. Translating it yields CASTPARGPGTEAFF.

The J gene is TRBJ1-1, the V gene TRBV5-1; possibly TRBD1 for D (6 bases). There are 14 residues in the CDR3. Trimming took 5 bases from V and 0 from J, leaving 11 bases between them. Germline loops: CDR1 SGHRS, CDR2 YFSETQ. In DNA form, the CDR3 reads TGCGCCAGCAGGGGGGCCAACTTGAACACTGAAGCTTTCTTT. Residues: CASRGANLNTEAFF.

The V call is TRBV24-1, the J call TRBJ2-1, with D possibly TRBD2 on 5 matching bases. Deletions cut 4 bases from V and 5 bases from J, with 20 bases between. Per the germline V gene, CDR1 is KGHDR and CDR2 is SFDVKD. This CDR3 contains 17 residues. The CDR3: CATSERLKLVSHNEQFF. The CDR3 DNA is TGTGCCACCAGTGAGAGACTAAAACTAGTTTCCCACAATGAGCAGTTCTTC.

The V call is TRBV5-4, the J call TRBJ2-7, with a possible D match to TRBD2 (6 bases). The V gene's germline CDR1 is SGHNT and CDR2 YYREEE (reference sequence). The CDR3 contains 14 residues. V was pared by 2 bases and J by 2 bases, with 11 bases between. CDR3 sequence (DNA): TGTGCCAGCAGCTTCGGCGGGGCGGCCTACGAGCAGTACTTC. This gives the protein CASSFGGAAYEQYF.

This clone was picked up one time. This sequence joins TRBV27 and TRBJ1-1, with D hard to call. CDR3 size: 13 residues. Trimming took off 7 bases at V and 2 bases at J, with 11 bases between the two ends. Germline V gene lookup returns CDR1 MNHEY and CDR2 SMNVEV (reference sequence). CDR3 sequence reads: CASKLASNTEAFF. DNA of the CDR3: TGTGCCAGCAAATTAGCTTCCAACACTGAAGCTTTCTTT.

For the CDR3, the DNA is TGTGCCAGCAGCCCCCGTAGCGGGAGCTCCTACGAGCAGTACTTC. Amino acid sequence: CASSPRSGSSYEQYF. V is TRBV7-9 and J is TRBJ2-7; 9 bases match TRBD2. V shed 5 bases and J 0 bases; nucleotides not matched to a gene: 5. CDR1 is SEHNR and CDR2 is FQNEAQ in the germline V gene (reference sequence). This CDR3 comprises 15 residues.

The CDR3 bases are TGTGCCTGGAGTGTGGGGGGCCTACAGGGGTTTAGCTCTGGGGCCAACGTCCTGACTTTC. Protein sequence: CAWSVGGLQGFSSGANVLTF. The chain carries TRBV30 and TRBJ2-6; perhaps TRBD1 as D (7 bases). Trimming removed 0 bases from V and 0 bases from J, with 21 bases in between. There are 20 residues in the CDR3. Germline V gene sequence: CDR1 GTSNPN, CDR2 SVGIG (reference sequence).

V gene TRBV27 combines with J gene TRBJ1-5; TRBD1 is a possible D gene (6 bases). The germline V and J ends were trimmed by 6 bases and 4 bases, with 13 bases remaining between them. The V gene's germline CDR1 is MNHEY and CDR2 SMNVEV (reference sequence). This CDR3 has 14 amino acids. CDR3 loop: CASRAGEGNQPQHF. The CDR3 region has the DNA TGTGCCAGCAGGGCAGGGGAAGGTAATCAGCCCCAGCATTTT.

This rearrangement joins TRBV2 to TRBJ2-5; tentative D call: TRBD1 (5 bases). The V end lost 4 bases, the J end lost 2 bases, and 11 bases lay between the germline ends. Germline V gene data show CDR1 as SNHLY and CDR2 as FYNNEI. This CDR3 is built from 14 residues. The CDR3 region has the DNA TGTGCCAGCAGTGTCGACAGTCCTCAAGAGACCCAGTACTTC. The encoded protein is CASSVDSPQETQYF. The full variable domain, with the rest looked up from reference TRBV2 and TRBJ2-5, is EPEVTQTPSHQVTQMGQEVILRCVPISNHLYFYWYRQILGQKVEFLVSFYNNEISEKSEIFDDQFSVERPDGSNFTLKIRSTKLEDSAMYFCASSVDSPQETQYFGPGTRLLVL.

The chain recombines TRBV6-5 with TRBJ2-7; 9 positions agree with TRBD1. The CDR3 runs to 14 residues. V lost 6 bases to trimming and J lost 6 bases; unmatched junction nucleotides: 9. Looked up from germline, CDR1 is MNHEY and CDR2 is SVGAGI. The CDR3, as DNA: TGTGCCAGCAGATTTACCCGGGACAGGGCCGAGCAGTACTTC. As protein: CASRFTRDRAEQYF.

The chain couples TRBV30 to TRBJ1-2, with D uncertain. Germline V gene sequence: CDR1 GTSNPN, CDR2 SVGIG (reference sequence). Trimming took 2 bases from V and 4 from J, leaving 11 bases between them. CDR3 length equals 13 residues. Written as DNA, the CDR3 is TGTGCCTGGAGTCGTGAGTACGCCTATGGCTACACCTTC. Translated: CAWSREYAYGYTF.

The V and J genes are TRBV4-1 and TRBJ2-5, with D tentatively TRBD2 (5 bases). Trimming shortened V by 2 bases and J by 5 bases, and 15 bases separated the two germline ends. CDR3 length: 15 residues. Germline-derived CDR1 and CDR2 are MGHRA and YSYEKL. The CDR3 sequence is CASSQRTGLLETQYF. CDR3 in DNA: TGCGCCAGCAGCCAACGCACGGGGTTGCTGGAGACCCAGTACTTC.

The chain has TRBV28 and TRBJ2-7, with D perhaps matching TRBD1 (5 bases). Germline-derived CDR1 and CDR2 are MDHEN and SYDVKM. The CDR3 is made up of 13 amino acids. V lost 5 bases, J lost 3 bases, and 11 bases lay in between. The chain's CDR3 is CASSLSRGYEQYF. The CDR3 bases are TGTGCCAGCAGTCTATCTAGGGGCTACGAGCAGTACTTC.

V gene TRBV6-2 or TRBV6-3 combines with J gene TRBJ1-2; 9 nucleotides agree with TRBD1. This CDR3 region has 16 residues. Per germline, CDR1 MNHEY and CDR2 SVGEGT. The V and J ends lost 4 bases and 4 bases, in that order; junction bases with no gene match: 10. CDR3 sequence: CASSFPGQGTIYGYTF. The CDR3 DNA follows: TGTGCCAGCAGTTTCCCCGGACAGGGGACAATCTATGGCTACACCTTC.

The chain is built from TRBV30 and TRBJ2-6; TRBD1 is a possible D gene (6 bases). The CDR3 length is 16 residues. Germline V CDR1 and CDR2: GTSNPN, SVGIG (reference sequence). Trimming shortened V by 0 bases and J by 3 bases, and 12 bases separated the two germline ends. CDR3 coding DNA: TGTGCCTGGAGTGTACAGCAGGGGCTTGGGGCCAACGTCCTGACTTTC. Protein sequence: CAWSVQQGLGANVLTF.

This chain links TRBV2 with TRBJ2-6, with D possibly matching TRBD1 (6 bases). The length of the CDR3 is 17 residues. With 10 bases removed from V and 0 bases from J, the gap between germline ends came to 19 bases. Germline V gives CDR1 SNHLY, CDR2 FYNNEI. CDR3 residues: CATSNPGARSGANVLTF. DNA for the CDR3: TGTGCCACAAGCAACCCAGGGGCCCGCTCTGGGGCCAACGTCCTGACTTTC.

The gene calls are TRBV2 and TRBJ2-7; TRBD2 aligns across 12 bases. Looked up from germline, CDR1 is SNHLY and CDR2 is FYNNEI. The CDR3 is made up of 18 amino acids. After removal of 6 bases from V and 6 bases from J, the junction contained 18 bases not matched to a gene. The CDR3 nucleotides read TGTGCCAGCAGGGGCGGACTAGCGGGACCTTGGTTTTCTCGCGAGCAGTACTTC. Protein: CASRGGLAGPWFSREQYF.

The chain joins TRBV6-5 to TRBJ2-4, with TRBD1 matching 7 bases. The CDR3 is 12 amino acids. V trimming: 6 bases; J trimming: 7 bases; junction bases outside the gene matches: 3. Germline-derived CDR1 and CDR2 are MNHEY and SVGAGI. CDR3 amino acids: CASSETGNIQYF. The CDR3 bases are TGTGCCAGCAGCGAGACAGGGAACATTCAGTACTTC.

The chain uses TRBV4-1 and TRBJ2-2; 7 bases map to TRBD1. Germline CDR1 reads MGHRA; CDR2 reads YSYEKL. This CDR3 comprises 15 residues. After removal of 4 bases from V and 2 bases from J, the junction contained 4 bases not matched to a gene. The CDR3: CASSPDRTNTGELFF. CDR3 nucleotide sequence: TGCGCCAGCAGCCCGGACAGGACCAACACCGGGGAGCTGTTTTTT.

The chain uses TRBV12-3 or TRBV12-4 and TRBJ2-2; a weak D match, TRBD1 (5 bases). The V end lost 8 bases, the J end lost 8 bases, and 12 bases lay between the germline ends. The CDR3 is 12 residues long. CDR3: CASQGPIGELFF. CDR3 nucleotide sequence: TGTGCCAGCCAGGGCCCTATAGGGGAGCTGTTTTTT.

The chain uses TRBV5-1 and TRBJ1-2; a weak D match, TRBD1 (5 bases). Trimming took 5 bases from V and 3 from J, leaving 20 bases between them. The CDR3 sequence is 16 residues long. Germline CDR1 is SGHRS and CDR2 is YFSETQ. The CDR3 is CASRVRGGSSDYGYTF. For the CDR3, the DNA is TGCGCCAGCAGAGTGCGGGGGGGTAGCTCTGACTATGGCTACACCTTC.

CDR3 nucleotide sequence: TGCAGCGAAGGGACTAGCGGGCAAGAGACCCAGTACTTC. This sequence encodes CSEGTSGQETQYF. This sequence joins TRBV29-1 and TRBJ2-5, with 12 positions matching TRBD2. CDR3 length: 13 residues. V lost 7 bases, J lost 2 bases, and 2 bases stayed unmatched. Germline V lookup: CDR1 SQVTM, CDR2 ANQGSEA.